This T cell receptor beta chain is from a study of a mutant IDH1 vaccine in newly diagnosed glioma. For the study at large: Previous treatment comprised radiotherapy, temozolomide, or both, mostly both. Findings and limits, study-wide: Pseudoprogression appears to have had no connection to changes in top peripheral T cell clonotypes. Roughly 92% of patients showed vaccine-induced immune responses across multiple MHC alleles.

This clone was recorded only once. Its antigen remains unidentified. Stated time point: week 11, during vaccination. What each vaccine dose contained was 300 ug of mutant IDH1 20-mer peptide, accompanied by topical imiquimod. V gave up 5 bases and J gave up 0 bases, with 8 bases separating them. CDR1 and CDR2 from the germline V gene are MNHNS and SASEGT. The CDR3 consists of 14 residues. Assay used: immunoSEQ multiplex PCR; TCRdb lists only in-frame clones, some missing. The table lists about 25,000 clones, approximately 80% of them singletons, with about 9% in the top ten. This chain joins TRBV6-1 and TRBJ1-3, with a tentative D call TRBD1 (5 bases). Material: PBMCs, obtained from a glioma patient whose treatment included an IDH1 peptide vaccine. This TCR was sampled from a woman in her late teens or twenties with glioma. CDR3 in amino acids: CASSLGGSGNTIYF. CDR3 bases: TGTGCCAGCAGTCTTGGGGGCTCTGGAAACACCATATATTTT.